The rows below give T cell receptor beta chains drawn from one sample of a study of response to subunit inactivated influenza vaccine. TCRdb itself ran the RT-PCR reads through MiXCR, one entry per CDR3 protein. Counted here are 500,000 to 600,000 distinct CDR3 sequences, approximately 13% occurring once; the ten biggest clones make up about an eighth. The sequencing here drew on PBMCs from blood, taken roughly 48 days after vaccination. Every receptor here comes from a man between 45 and 60 years old who received an inactivated influenza vaccine. Both conserved end residues are trimmed from each CDR3. Clone sizes are given selectively: once, few, many, or a class where the clone is expanded.

V gene: TRBV3-1
J gene: TRBJ1-5
clone size: few
CDR3 protein: ASSPDSGDQPQH

V gene: TRBV29-1
J gene: TRBJ2-3
clone size: few
CDR3 protein: SVPQPGDTQY

V gene: TRBV28
J gene: TRBJ2-7
clone size: .
CDR3 protein: ASSLTSGSLGEQY

V gene: TRBV7-2
J gene: TRBJ2-2
clone size: few
CDR3 protein: ASTKPGGRTDGELF

V gene: TRBV20-1
J gene: TRBJ2-1
clone size: .
CDR3 protein: SARDRASYYNEQF

V gene: TRBV3-1
J gene: TRBJ2-3
clone size: .
CDR3 protein: ASSYVTDTQY

V gene: TRBV7-2
J gene: TRBJ2-5
clone size: .
CDR3 protein: ASSLASGGPETQY

V gene: TRBV18
J gene: TRBJ2-7
clone size: few
CDR3 protein: ASSQSPGTGLEQY

V gene: TRBV6-2/TRBV6-3
J gene: TRBJ2-2
clone size: .
CDR3 protein: ASSYSIWGAGELF

V gene: TRBV27
J gene: TRBJ1-4
clone size: few
CDR3 protein: ASSLEGLSEKLF

V gene: TRBV12-3/TRBV12-4
J gene: TRBJ2-1
clone size: .
CDR3 protein: ASSVDNRGLGNEQF

V gene: TRBV28
J gene: TRBJ2-7
clone size: many
CDR3 protein: ASSSPIAGRSAADYEQY

V gene: TRBV27
J gene: TRBJ1-1
clone size: .
CDR3 protein: ASAGQVVTEAF